The entry below describes one T cell receptor (beta chain). The target antigen is unknown. The germline gives CDR1 SNHLY, CDR2 FYNNEI. V lost 10 bases and J lost 3; bases outside the gene matches: 7. The length of the CDR3 is 15 residues. The sample comes from a study of T cell repertoires in cytomegalovirus infection. A single record per CDR3 protein comes from TCRdb applying MiXCR to the reads. The repertoire includes 230,000 or so distinct CDR3 sequences, 35% to 40% of them detected once, and around 60% sits in the top ten. The clonotype was recovered from a human donor in good health (CMV status not recorded). Some clones in this sample may be carry-over from other donors' samples. The chain has TRBV2 and TRBJ2-3, with TRBD2 identical over 13 bases. The sequences come from CD8+ T cells from cultured PBMCs, collected from culture after CMV antigen stimulation. The chain's CDR3 is CANKELAGGTDTQYF. CDR3 sequence (DNA): TGTGCCAATAAAGAACTAGCGGGGGGGACAGATACGCAGTATTTT.